What follows is one T cell receptor beta chain and its context. The germline V and J ends were trimmed by 2 bases and 5 bases, with 7 bases remaining between them. Germline V CDR1 and CDR2: DFQATT, SNEGSKA (reference sequence). The CDR3 is 11 amino acids. Each CDR3 protein is one row after TCRdb ran MiXCR on the PCR reads. The repertoire holds hundreds of thousands of distinct CDR3 sequences, under 25% seen once, with 0.65% to 0.75% in the top ten. This entry belongs to a study of molecular identifiers for immune sequencing clone quantification. This chain joins TRBV20-1 and TRBJ2-7; D uncertain. Sequencing was carried out using naive CD8+ T cells from blood, with Jurkat cell RNA spiked in. Subset specified: FACS-sorted CD8+CD4-CCR7+CD45RA+ naive T cells. This TCR was recovered from a human donor in good health. Some libraries in this study had Jurkat cell RNA spiked in. The CDR3: CSARLPHEQYF. The DNA for the CDR3 is TGCAGTGCTAGACTCCCCCACGAGCAGTACTTC.